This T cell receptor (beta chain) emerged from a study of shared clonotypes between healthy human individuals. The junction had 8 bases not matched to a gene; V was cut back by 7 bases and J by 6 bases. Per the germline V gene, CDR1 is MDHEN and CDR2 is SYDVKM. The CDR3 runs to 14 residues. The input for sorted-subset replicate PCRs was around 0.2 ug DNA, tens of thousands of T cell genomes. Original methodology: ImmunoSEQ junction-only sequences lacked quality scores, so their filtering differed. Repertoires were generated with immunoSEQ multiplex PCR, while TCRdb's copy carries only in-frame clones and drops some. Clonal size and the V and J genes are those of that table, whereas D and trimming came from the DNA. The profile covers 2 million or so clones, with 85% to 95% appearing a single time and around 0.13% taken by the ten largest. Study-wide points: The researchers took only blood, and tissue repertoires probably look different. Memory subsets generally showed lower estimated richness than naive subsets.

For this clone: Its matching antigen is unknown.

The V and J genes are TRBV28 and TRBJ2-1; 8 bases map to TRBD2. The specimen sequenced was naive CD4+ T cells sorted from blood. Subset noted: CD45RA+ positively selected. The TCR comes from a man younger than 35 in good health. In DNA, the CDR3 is TGTGCCAGCACCGTCGGAGCGGGAGCCAATGAGCAGTTCTTC. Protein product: CASTVGAGANEQFF.